Shown below are 10 T cell receptor beta chains from a single sample sequenced in a study of blood T cell repertoires in COVID-19. Repertoires were generated with immunoSEQ multiplex PCR, while TCRdb's copy carries only in-frame clones and drops some. Of roughly 200,000 clones in the sample, around 90% were seen once. Sequencing was done on a sample of PBMCs or T cells enriched from blood (not recorded which). Receptors originate from a woman in her 30s who had recovered from COVID-19.

The chain employs TRBV6-5 and TRBJ1-1, with D hard to call. CDR1 is MNHEY, CDR2 SVGAGI, per germline. Trimming removed 10 bases from V and 7 bases from J, with 16 bases in between. The CDR3 is 12 residues long. DNA for the CDR3: TGTGCCACCCAATGGGGAGAGAGTGAAGCTTTCTTT. Translation: CATQWGESEAFF.

The V call is TRBV28, the J call TRBJ2-7; possibly TRBD1 for D (6 bases). Trimming left V 5 bases short and J 4 bases short, with 12 bases between. Germline V gene data show CDR1 as MDHEN and CDR2 as SYDVKM. This CDR3 comprises 13 residues. CDR3 residues: CASSTTGPYEQYF. CDR3 in DNA: TGTGCCAGCAGTACGACAGGTCCTTACGAGCAGTACTTC.

The chain has TRBV24-1 and TRBJ2-1; 12 bases are a match to TRBD2. V lost 4 bases, J lost 1 base, and 1 base stayed unmatched. This CDR3 comprises 16 residues. CDR1 and CDR2 (germline): KGHDR, SFDVKD. The CDR3 protein is CATSETSGSSYNEQFF. In DNA form, the CDR3 reads TGTGCCACCAGTGAGACTAGCGGGAGTTCCTACAATGAGCAGTTCTTC.

This sequence joins TRBV5-1 and TRBJ1-1; 7 bases agree with TRBD1. In germline, CDR1 is SGHRS, CDR2 YFSETQ. The CDR3 length is 14 residues. J gave up 5 bases and V 7 bases, and 11 bases lay outside the gene matches. In DNA, the CDR3 is TGCGCCAGCTCGAGGGGGCGCGACTATACTGAAGCTTTCTTT. This encodes CASSRGRDYTEAFF.

The genes are TRBV7-8 and TRBJ1-5, with 7 positions matching TRBD1. CDR3 length: 17 amino acids. CDR1 and CDR2 from the germline V gene are SGHVS and FQNEAQ. Unmatched junction bases numbered 17, after V lost 5 bases and J lost 7 bases. The CDR3 DNA reads TGTGCCAGCAGCCCTTTTCAGACAGGGTCATGGGGGCAGCCCCAGCATTTT. The encoded protein is CASSPFQTGSWGQPQHF.

This clone was seen a few times. The chain recombines TRBV6-2 or TRBV6-3 with TRBJ2-7; TRBD1 matches at 9 bases. The germline gives CDR1 MNHEY, CDR2 SVGEGT. Unmatched junction bases numbered 4, after V lost 0 bases and J lost 4 bases. The CDR3 has 15 residues. The CDR3 loop is CASSYSGQGFYEQYF. CDR3 in DNA: TGTGCCAGCAGTTACTCGGGACAGGGTTTTTACGAGCAGTACTTC.

This clone was seen a handful of times. This clone may be a read error of a much larger clone one base away. This sample also contains other DNA sequences that code for the same CDR3. The V gene is TRBV30, the J gene TRBJ2-7; TRBD1 matches 10 bases. From germline, CDR1 is GTSNPN and CDR2 SVGIG (reference sequence). The CDR3 runs to 13 residues. J lost 6 bases, V lost 3 bases, and 5 bases had no gene match. The CDR3: CAWRGDRGSEQYF. DNA of the CDR3: TGTGCCTGGAGGGGGGACAGGGGCAGCGAGCAGTACTTC.

The J gene is TRBJ2-3, the V gene TRBV24-1; TRBD2 matches at 12 bases. Germline trimming cut 7 bases from V and 1 base from J; bases unmatched to any gene: 5. The CDR3 is 16 residues long. Germline loops: CDR1 KGHDR, CDR2 SFDVKD. DNA of the CDR3: TGTGCCACCAGCCTAGCGGGAGGGCCGCGCACAGATACGCAGTATTTT. This translates into CATSLAGGPRTDTQYF.

This clone has just one count. Here the CDR3 reads CASSQVLGRGQYLNTEAFF. The CDR3 nucleotides are TGTGCCAGCAGCCAAGTTCTGGGCAGGGGGCAATACTTGAACACTGAAGCTTTCTTT. The chain employs TRBV14 and TRBJ1-1, with 8 bases fitting TRBD1. V shed 1 base, J shed 0 bases, and the junction held 13 bases outside the gene matches. This CDR3 comprises 19 residues. The germline V gene encodes CDR1 SGHDN and CDR2 FVKESK. Full variable domain (remainder filled in from reference TRBV14 and TRBJ1-1): EAGVTQFPSHSVIEKGQTVTLRCDPISGHDNLYWYRRVMGKEIKFLLHFVKESKQDESGMPNNRFLAERTGGTYSTLKVQPAELEDSGVYFCASSQVLGRGQYLNTEAFFGQGTRLTVV.

This clone came up once. This chain joins TRBV5-6 and TRBJ1-2; 10 bases agree with TRBD1. Trimming took 0 bases from V and 5 from J; bases not matched to a gene: 7. CDR1 SGHDT and CDR2 YYEEEE come from the germline V gene. This CDR3 region has 16 residues. The CDR3 here is CASSLARDRGDYGYTF. As DNA, the CDR3 is TGTGCCAGCAGCTTGGCACGGGACAGGGGAGATTATGGCTACACCTTC.